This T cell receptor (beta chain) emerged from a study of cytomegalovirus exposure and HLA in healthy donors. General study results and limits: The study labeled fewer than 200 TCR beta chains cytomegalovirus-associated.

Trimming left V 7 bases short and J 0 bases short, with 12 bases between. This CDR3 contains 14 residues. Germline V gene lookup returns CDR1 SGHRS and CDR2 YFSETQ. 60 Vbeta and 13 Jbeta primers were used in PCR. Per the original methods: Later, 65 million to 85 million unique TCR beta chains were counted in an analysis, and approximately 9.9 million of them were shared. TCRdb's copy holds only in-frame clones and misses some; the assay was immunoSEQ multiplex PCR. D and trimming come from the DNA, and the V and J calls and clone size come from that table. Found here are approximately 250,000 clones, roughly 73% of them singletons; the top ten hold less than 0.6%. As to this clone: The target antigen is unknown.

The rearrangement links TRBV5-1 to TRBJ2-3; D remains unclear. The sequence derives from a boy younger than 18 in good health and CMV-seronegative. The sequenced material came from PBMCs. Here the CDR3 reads CASYDSDSTDTQYF. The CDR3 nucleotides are TGCGCCAGCTATGACTCAGATAGCACAGATACGCAGTATTTT.